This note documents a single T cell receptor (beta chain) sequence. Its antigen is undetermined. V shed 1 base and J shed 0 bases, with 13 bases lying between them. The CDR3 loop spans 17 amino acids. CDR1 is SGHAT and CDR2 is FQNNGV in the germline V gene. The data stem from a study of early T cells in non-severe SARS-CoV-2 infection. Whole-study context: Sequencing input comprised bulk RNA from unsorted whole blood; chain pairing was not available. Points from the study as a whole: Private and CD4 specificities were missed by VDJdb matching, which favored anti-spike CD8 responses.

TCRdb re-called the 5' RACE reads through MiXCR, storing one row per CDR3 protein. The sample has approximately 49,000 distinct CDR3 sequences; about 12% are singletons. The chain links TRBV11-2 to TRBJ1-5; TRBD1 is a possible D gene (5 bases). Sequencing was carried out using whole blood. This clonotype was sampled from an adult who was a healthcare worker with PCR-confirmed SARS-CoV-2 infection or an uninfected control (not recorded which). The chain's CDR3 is CASSLVPGSYSNQPQHF. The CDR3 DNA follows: TGTGCCAGCAGCTTAGTACCAGGGAGCTATAGCAATCAGCCCCAGCATTTT.